The clone carrying this T cell receptor (beta chain) was seen at least ten times. Its specificity is unknown. The sample comes from a study of Graves' ophthalmopathy and Graves' hyperthyroidism. Study outcomes and limitations: Blood also held most thyroid clonotypes expanded above 0.001 frequency.

This CDR3 is built from 17 residues. The V and J ends lost 3 bases and 2 bases respectively, with 18 bases between them. CDR1 and CDR2 (germline): SGHDT, YYEEEE. Amplification from RNA transcripts yielded the TCR beta CDR3 regions. Following a first-round RT-PCR that used HTBI primers, a second-round multiplex PCR was carried out. From the multiplex PCR reads, TCRdb called clonotypes with MiXCR, one entry per CDR3 protein. The sample records fewer than 350,000 distinct CDR3 sequences, 15% to 20% being singletons. The chain joins TRBV5-6 to TRBJ1-5; D is undetermined. Sequences were obtained from peripheral blood. This clonotype originated in an adult man with Graves' ophthalmopathy. CDR3 DNA sequence: TGTGCCAGCAGCTCCCACGCGGTCGGCATCGGCAATCAGCCCCAGCATTTT. It is translated as CASSSHAVGIGNQPQHF.